A single sample gave rise to the 30 T cell receptor beta chains below, sequenced in a study of blood T cell repertoires in COVID-19. Libraries were prepared by immunoSEQ multiplex PCR; TCRdb keeps only in-frame clonotypes and omits some of them. The repertoire has about 170,000 clones, 70% to 80% of them found once; the top ten carry around 17%. Sequencing was performed on PBMCs or T cells enriched from blood (not recorded which). These receptors were taken from a woman in her 70s in a cohort exposed to, infected with or recovered from COVID-19 (not recorded which).

The chain couples TRBV5-1 to TRBJ1-4; TRBD1 agrees at 12 bases. This CDR3 spans 15 amino acids. Germline CDR1 and CDR2: SGHRS and YFSETQ. Trimming at V came to 0 bases and at J to 8 bases, leaving 2 bases not matched to a gene. The CDR3 is CASSLGGTGGEKLFF. As DNA, the CDR3 is TGCGCCAGCAGCTTGGGAGGGACAGGGGGCGAAAAACTGTTTTTT. The full variable domain, with the rest looked up from reference TRBV5-1 and TRBJ1-4, is KAGVTQTPRYLIKTRGQQVTLSCSPISGHRSVSWYQQTPGQGLQFLFEYFSETQRNKGNFPGRFSGRQFSNSRSEMNVSTLELGDSALYLCASSLGGTGGEKLFFGSGTQLSVL.

The V call is TRBV30, the J call TRBJ1-4, with 7 bases fitting TRBD1. CDR3 length equals 13 residues. Trimming removed 7 bases from V and 8 bases from J; junction bases left unmatched: 10. CDR1 and CDR2 (germline): GTSNPN, SVGIG (reference sequence). CDR3 sequence reads: CASGTAEVEKLFF. The CDR3, as DNA: TGTGCCTCTGGGACAGCTGAGGTCGAAAAACTGTTTTTT. Using reference TRBV30 and TRBJ1-4 for the parts outside the CDR3, the full variable domain is SQTIHQWPATLVQPVGSPLSLECTVEGTSNPNLYWYRQAAGRGLQLLFYSVGIGQISSEVPQNLSASRPQDRQFILSSKKLLLSDSGFYLCASGTAEVEKLFFGSGTQLSVL.

The chain has TRBV19 and TRBJ2-1; the match to TRBD2 covers 15 bases. Germline CDR1 is LNHDA and CDR2 is SQIVND (reference sequence). V gave up 5 bases and J gave up 9 bases; unmatched junction bases: 5. This CDR3 region has 15 residues. CDR3 coding DNA: TGTGCCAGTAGTCTCTTGGGACTAGCGGGAGGTGAGCAGTTCTTC. It translates to CASSLLGLAGGEQFF.

The sample holds a few counts of this clone. The chain links TRBV2 to TRBJ2-1; 8 positions match TRBD2. Trimming removed 2 bases from V and 6 bases from J; junction bases left unmatched: 9. The CDR3 has 16 residues. The germline gives CDR1 SNHLY, CDR2 FYNNEI. CDR3 loop: CASSETVQRELNEQFF. The CDR3 region has the DNA TGTGCCAGCAGTGAAACTGTCCAGCGGGAGCTCAATGAGCAGTTCTTC.

The chain uses TRBV19 and TRBJ1-2, with 10 bases identical to TRBD1. Germline CDR1 is LNHDA and CDR2 is SQIVND (reference sequence). There are 15 residues in the CDR3. The junction had 9 bases not matched to a gene; V was cut back by 6 bases and J by 5 bases. The CDR3 DNA sequence: TGTGCCAGTAGCAGCGACGGGACAGGGGTGTATGGCTACACCTTC. Translation gives CASSSDGTGVYGYTF.

This clone occurred a few times. Other DNA sequences from this sample encode an identical CDR3 as well. The V call is TRBV28, the J call TRBJ1-2; TRBD1 matches at 9 bases. CDR1 is MDHEN and CDR2 is SYDVKM in the germline V gene. The CDR3 has 14 amino acids. Trimming took 5 bases from V and 3 from J; bases not matched to a gene: 4. For the CDR3, the DNA is TGTGCCAGCAGTCGGACAGGGGCGGACTATGGCTACACCTTC. Amino acid sequence: CASSRTGADYGYTF.

This chain connects TRBV15 to TRBJ2-1; 10 bases line up with TRBD2. The V gene end was trimmed by 1 base and the J gene end by 5 bases; junction bases not matched to a gene: 5. CDR1 and CDR2 (germline): LNHNV, YYDKDF (reference sequence). CDR3 length: 16 amino acids. The CDR3 sequence: CATSRGRTSGDNEQFF. The CDR3, as DNA: TGTGCCACCAGCAGAGGGAGGACTAGCGGTGACAATGAGCAGTTCTTC.

The sample holds one count of this clone. The V call is TRBV18, the J call TRBJ1-1; D remains ambiguous. The V and J ends lost 6 bases and 0 bases respectively, with 14 bases between them. The CDR3 runs 15 residues. From germline, CDR1 is KGHSH and CDR2 LQKENI. The CDR3: CASSTGGVLNTEAFF. The CDR3 nucleotides are TGTGCCAGCTCGACGGGAGGAGTTTTGAACACTGAAGCTTTCTTT. Looking up the rest from reference TRBV18 and TRBJ1-1 gives the full variable domain: NAGVMQNPRHLVRRRGQEARLRCSPMKGHSHVYWYRQLPEEGLKFMVYLQKENIIDESGMPKERFSAEFPKEGPSILRIQQVVRGDSAAYFCASSTGGVLNTEAFFGQGTRLTVV.

This clone was detected a few times. The chain has TRBV5-1 and TRBJ2-1, with D unclear. Germline CDR1 is SGHRS and CDR2 is YFSETQ. The CDR3 runs 13 residues. V lost 4 bases and J lost 9, with 14 bases in between. CDR3 residues: CASSPFIGSEQFF. The CDR3 coding sequence is TGCGCCAGCAGCCCTTTTATCGGTAGTGAGCAGTTCTTC.

This sequence joins TRBV3-1 (or the pseudogene TRBV3-2) and TRBJ2-1, with 7 bases aligning to TRBD1. Germline V gene data show CDR1 as LGHDT and CDR2 as YNNKEL (reference sequence). V lost 4 bases, J lost 0 bases, and 12 bases stayed unmatched. The CDR3 length is 18 residues. The CDR3: CASSPPRGQISSYNEQFF. Here the CDR3 DNA reads TGTGCCAGCAGCCCCCCGAGGGGGCAGATAAGCTCCTACAATGAGCAGTTCTTC.

The rearrangement joins TRBV11-3 to TRBJ1-4; 8 positions agree with TRBD1. Unmatched junction bases numbered 6, after V lost 2 bases and J lost 7 bases. CDR1 is SGHNT, CDR2 YENEEA, per germline. This CDR3 is 15 amino acids long. The CDR3 DNA reads TGTGCCAGCAGCTTATCCGGACAGGGAGGTGAAAAACTGTTTTTT. It translates to CASSLSGQGGEKLFF.

The rearrangement joins TRBV12-3 or TRBV12-4 to TRBJ1-2; D gene ambiguous. The CDR3 has 12 amino acids. The V end was cut by 6 bases, the J end by 7 bases, with 12 bases between. This CDR3 is CASSARSGGYTF. CDR3 nucleotides: TGTGCCAGCAGCGCCCGTAGTGGTGGCTACACCTTC.

The rearrangement uses TRBV7-6 and TRBJ2-1, with 13 bases lining up with TRBD2. Unmatched junction bases numbered 3, after V lost 3 bases and J lost 7 bases. CDR3 length equals 15 residues. Germline V lookup: CDR1 SGHVS, CDR2 FNYEAQ. CDR3 residues: CASSFGTSGMNEQFF. DNA for the CDR3: TGTGCCAGCAGCTTTGGGACTAGCGGGATGAATGAGCAGTTCTTC.

The chain employs TRBV20-1 and TRBJ2-1, with 7 bases lining up with TRBD1. V dropped 3 bases and J dropped 6; count of bases not matched to a gene: 5. This CDR3 is 13 amino acids long. Germline CDR1 is DFQATT and CDR2 is SNEGSKA (reference sequence). The CDR3 region is CSASTGQLNEQFF. For the CDR3, the DNA is TGCAGTGCTAGTACGGGACAGCTCAATGAGCAGTTCTTC.

The gene calls are TRBV28 and TRBJ1-4; D is undetermined. Trimming cost V 7 bases and J 1 base, with 10 bases left between them. Germline V CDR1 and CDR2: MDHEN, SYDVKM. The CDR3 extends over 14 amino acids. CDR3 nucleotides: TGTGCCAGCACCCTTGGCAGAACTAATGAAAAACTGTTTTTT. This translates into CASTLGRTNEKLFF.

This clone was seen only a few times. This chain links TRBV6-1 with TRBJ1-1; D unresolved. V lost 3 bases, J lost 5 bases, and 10 bases lay in between. The CDR3 is made up of 13 amino acids. Germline V gene data show CDR1 as MNHNS and CDR2 as SASEGT. The CDR3 loop is CASSDTGYTEAFF. DNA of the CDR3: TGTGCCAGCAGTGACACGGGTTATACTGAAGCTTTCTTT.

V usage is TRBV14 and J usage is TRBJ2-7; TRBD2 might be the D (5 bases). Trimming took off 4 bases at V and 9 bases at J, with 19 bases between the two ends. Germline loops: CDR1 SGHDN, CDR2 FVKESK. This CDR3 region has 14 residues. As DNA, the CDR3 is TGTGCCAGCAGCCTCCGGGAATCAGTACGGTGGCAGTACTTC. It yields the protein CASSLRESVRWQYF.

This clone was observed once. The sample carries other DNA sequences with the same CDR3. V usage is TRBV18 and J usage is TRBJ2-7; D is unresolved. The CDR3 contains 13 residues. Germline V gene sequence: CDR1 KGHSH, CDR2 LQKENI. Trimming removed 3 bases at V and 0 bases at J, with 6 bases between. The CDR3 nucleotides are TGTGCCAGCTCACCCCCGAGCTCCTACGAGCAGTACTTC. It is translated as CASSPPSSYEQYF. The variable domain in full, with the rest retrieved from reference TRBV18 and TRBJ2-7, is NAGVMQNPRHLVRRRGQEARLRCSPMKGHSHVYWYRQLPEEGLKFMVYLQKENIIDESGMPKERFSAEFPKEGPSILRIQQVVRGDSAAYFCASSPPSSYEQYFGPGTRLTVT.

This sequence joins TRBV10-3 and TRBJ2-7, with D perhaps TRBD1 (5 bases). This CDR3 is 11 amino acids long. Germline-derived CDR1 and CDR2 are ENHRY and SYGVKD. The ends were cut back, 10 bases at V and 4 bases at J, with 11 bases in the middle. The CDR3 region is CASSTVYEQYF. DNA for the CDR3: TGTGCCAGTTCGACAGTGTACGAGCAGTACTTC.

The chain has TRBV29-1 and TRBJ1-1, with D perhaps matching TRBD1 (5 bases). Trimming stripped 4 bases from V and 6 bases from J, with 18 bases between. This CDR3 comprises 14 residues. CDR1 is SQVTM and CDR2 is ANQGSEA in the germline V gene. CDR3 protein: CSVGGWREGAEAFF. CDR3 coding DNA: TGCAGCGTTGGCGGGTGGAGGGAAGGGGCTGAAGCTTTCTTT.

The rearrangement uses TRBV11-3 and TRBJ1-4; the D gene is possibly TRBD1 (5 bases). The CDR3 runs 16 residues. Germline V gives CDR1 SGHNT, CDR2 YENEEA. Trimming shortened V by 5 bases and J by 4 bases, and 17 bases separated the two germline ends. CDR3 nucleotide sequence: TGTGCCAGCAGCCTGGGACTATCGGGTCTTAATGAAAAACTGTTTTTT. This sequence encodes CASSLGLSGLNEKLFF. Full variable domain (outside the CDR3, taken from reference TRBV11-3 and TRBJ1-4): EAGVVQSPRYKIIEKKQPVAFWCNPISGHNTLYWYLQNLGQGPELLIRYENEEAVDDSQLPKDRFSAERLKGVDSTLKIQPAELGDSAVYLCASSLGLSGLNEKLFFGSGTQLSVL.

The DNA of the CDR3 is TGTGCCAGCAGCCCCGGGAGCGGGGGAGGAGCCTACAATGAGCAGTTCTTC. Protein: CASSPGSGGGAYNEQFF. The chain couples TRBV3-1 (or the pseudogene TRBV3-2) to TRBJ2-1, with 8 bases matching TRBD2. Germline trimming cut 4 bases from V and 2 bases from J; bases unmatched to any gene: 10. The germline V gene encodes CDR1 LGHDT and CDR2 YNNKEL (reference sequence). The CDR3 runs 17 residues.

This rearrangement joins TRBV19 to TRBJ2-1, with TRBD2 identical over 13 bases. This CDR3 has 18 amino acids. J gave up 2 bases and V 6 bases, and 10 bases lay outside the gene matches. Per the germline V gene, CDR1 is LNHDA and CDR2 is SQIVND (reference sequence). CDR3 region: CASRRTSGSLIAYNEQFF. The CDR3 coding sequence is TGTGCCAGTAGAAGGACTAGCGGGAGTCTGATAGCCTACAATGAGCAGTTCTTC.

V is TRBV7-9 and J is TRBJ1-6; weak D call: TRBD1 (5 bases). The V gene lost 0 bases and the J gene lost 6 bases, with 12 bases spanning the gap. This CDR3 is 16 amino acids long. Germline values: CDR1 SEHNR, CDR2 FQNEAQ (reference sequence). In nucleotides, the CDR3 is TGTGCCAGCAGCTTAGCGCCGCAGGGCTCTAATTCACCCCTCCACTTT. As protein: CASSLAPQGSNSPLHF.

The gene calls are TRBV2 and TRBJ1-4; D is unclear. Germline values: CDR1 SNHLY, CDR2 FYNNEI. The CDR3 has 11 residues. With 11 bases removed from V and 8 bases from J, the gap between germline ends came to 12 bases. In nucleotides, the CDR3 is TGTGCCGGGCGGCGGGAGGAAAAACTGTTTTTT. Protein: CAGRREEKLFF.

The chain links TRBV20-1 to TRBJ2-7; 7 bases agree with TRBD1. The junction had 5 bases not matched to a gene; V was cut back by 6 bases and J by 6 bases. The CDR3 runs to 11 residues. CDR1 is DFQATT and CDR2 is SNEGSKA in the germline V gene (reference sequence). CDR3 protein: CSAQDRVEQYF. The DNA of the CDR3 is TGCAGTGCCCAAGACAGGGTCGAGCAGTACTTC.

This clone was counted once. The rearrangement uses TRBV7-2 and TRBJ2-1; 9 positions match TRBD2. The CDR3 has 15 amino acids. The J segment lost 0 bases and the V segment lost 6 bases, leaving 3 bases of the junction unmatched. Germline lookup yields CDR1 SGHTA and CDR2 FQGNSA. The CDR3 DNA is TGTGCCAGCAGACGTAGCGGGAGCTCCTACAATGAGCAGTTCTTC. Its translation: CASRRSGSSYNEQFF.

The chain links TRBV5-1 to TRBJ2-7, with TRBD1 as a possible D gene (6 bases). Germline lookup yields CDR1 SGHRS and CDR2 YFSETQ. This CDR3 contains 15 residues. V was shortened by 4 bases and J by 7 bases, with 21 bases between the two germline ends. The CDR3 region is CASSPQGQGLEEQYF. In DNA, the CDR3 is TGCGCCAGCAGCCCACAGGGACAAGGGCTAGAAGAGCAGTACTTC. Variable domain in full (rest from reference TRBV5-1 and TRBJ2-7): KAGVTQTPRYLIKTRGQQVTLSCSPISGHRSVSWYQQTPGQGLQFLFEYFSETQRNKGNFPGRFSGRQFSNSRSEMNVSTLELGDSALYLCASSPQGQGLEEQYFGPGTRLTVT.

This clone was observed once. This chain links TRBV12-3 or TRBV12-4 with TRBJ2-7; maybe TRBD1 (6 bases). This CDR3 region has 13 residues. Between the trimmed V and J ends, which lost 6 bases and 6 bases, there was a span of 15 bases. This CDR3 reads CASSRNRDGEQYF. The CDR3 DNA sequence: TGTGCCAGCAGCCGTAACAGGGACGGCGAGCAGTACTTC.

The rearrangement joins TRBV7-2 to TRBJ2-5; 11 bases match TRBD1. V dropped 5 bases and J dropped 2; count of bases not matched to a gene: 1. Germline V gene lookup returns CDR1 SGHTA and CDR2 FQGNSA. The CDR3 is 14 amino acids. In nucleotides, the CDR3 is TGTGCCAGCAGCAGGGACAGGGGGCAAGAGACCCAGTACTTC. Its translation: CASSRDRGQETQYF.